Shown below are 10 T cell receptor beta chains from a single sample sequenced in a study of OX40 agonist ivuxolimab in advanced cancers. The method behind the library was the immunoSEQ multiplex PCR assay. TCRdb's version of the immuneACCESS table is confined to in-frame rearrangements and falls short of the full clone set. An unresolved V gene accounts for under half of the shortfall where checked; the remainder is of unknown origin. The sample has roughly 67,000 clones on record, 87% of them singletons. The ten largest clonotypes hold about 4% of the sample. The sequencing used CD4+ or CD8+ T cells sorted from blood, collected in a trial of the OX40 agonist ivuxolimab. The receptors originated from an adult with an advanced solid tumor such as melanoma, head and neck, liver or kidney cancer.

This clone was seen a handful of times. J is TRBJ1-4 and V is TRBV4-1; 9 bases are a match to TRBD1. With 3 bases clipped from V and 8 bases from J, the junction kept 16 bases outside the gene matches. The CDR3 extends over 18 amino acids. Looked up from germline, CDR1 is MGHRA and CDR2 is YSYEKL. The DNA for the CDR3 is TGCGCCAGCAGCCACCTGACCCGGGGACAGGGTGGGAGGGAAAAACTGTTTTTT. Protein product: CASSHLTRGQGGREKLFF.

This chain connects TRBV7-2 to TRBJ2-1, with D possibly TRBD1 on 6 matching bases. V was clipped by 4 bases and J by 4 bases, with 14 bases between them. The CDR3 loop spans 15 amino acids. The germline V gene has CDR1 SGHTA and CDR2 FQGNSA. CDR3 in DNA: TGTGCCAGCAGCTCCCGGGACAATGGATACAATGAGCAGTTCTTC. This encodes CASSSRDNGYNEQFF.

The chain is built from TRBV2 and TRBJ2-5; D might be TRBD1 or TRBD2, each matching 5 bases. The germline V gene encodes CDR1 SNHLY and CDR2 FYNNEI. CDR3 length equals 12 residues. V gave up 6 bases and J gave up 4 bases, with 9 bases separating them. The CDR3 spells CASRGDRETQYF. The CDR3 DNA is TGTGCCAGCAGAGGGGACCGAGAGACCCAGTACTTC.

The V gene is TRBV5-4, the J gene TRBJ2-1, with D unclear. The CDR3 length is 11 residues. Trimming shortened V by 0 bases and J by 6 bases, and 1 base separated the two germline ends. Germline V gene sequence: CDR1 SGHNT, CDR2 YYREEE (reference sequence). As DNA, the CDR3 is TGTGCCAGCAGCTTGGGCAATGAGCAGTTCTTC. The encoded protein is CASSLGNEQFF.

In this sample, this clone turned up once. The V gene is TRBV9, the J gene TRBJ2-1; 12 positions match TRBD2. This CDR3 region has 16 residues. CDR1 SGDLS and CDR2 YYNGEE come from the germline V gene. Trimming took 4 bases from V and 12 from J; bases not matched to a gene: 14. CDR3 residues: CASSFSTSGSFGGQFF. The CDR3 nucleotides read TGTGCCAGCAGCTTTTCGACTAGCGGGAGCTTTGGAGGGCAGTTCTTC.

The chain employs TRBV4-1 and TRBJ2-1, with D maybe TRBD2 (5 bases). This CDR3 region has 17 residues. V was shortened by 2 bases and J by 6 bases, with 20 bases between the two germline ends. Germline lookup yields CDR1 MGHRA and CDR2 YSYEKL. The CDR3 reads CASSQRLEASWGNEQFF. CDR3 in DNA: TGCGCCAGCAGCCAAAGATTGGAGGCTAGCTGGGGCAATGAGCAGTTCTTC.

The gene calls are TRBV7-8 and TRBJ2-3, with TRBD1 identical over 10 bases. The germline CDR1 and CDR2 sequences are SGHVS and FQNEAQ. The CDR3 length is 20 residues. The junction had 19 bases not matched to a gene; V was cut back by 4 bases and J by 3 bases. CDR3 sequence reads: CASSSRPGQGRLDRTDTQYF. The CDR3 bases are TGTGCCAGCAGCTCTAGACCGGGACAGGGGAGACTAGATAGGACAGATACGCAGTATTTT.

The CDR3 protein is CASSVIASPNEQFF. Written as DNA, the CDR3 is TGTGCCAGTAGTGTAATAGCGAGCCCCAATGAGCAGTTCTTC. V and J are TRBV19 and TRBJ2-1; D is perhaps TRBD2 (5 bases). Trimming removed 5 bases at V and 6 bases at J, with 14 bases between. The CDR3 has 14 residues. Germline values: CDR1 LNHDA, CDR2 SQIVND (reference sequence).

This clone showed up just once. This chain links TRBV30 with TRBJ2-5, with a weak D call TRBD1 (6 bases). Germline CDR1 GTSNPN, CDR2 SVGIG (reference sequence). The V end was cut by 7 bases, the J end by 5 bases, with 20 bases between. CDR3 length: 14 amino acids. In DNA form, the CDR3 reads TGTGCCTTCTCTGTACGCAGGGGAAATGAGACCCAGTACTTC. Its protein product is CAFSVRRGNETQYF.

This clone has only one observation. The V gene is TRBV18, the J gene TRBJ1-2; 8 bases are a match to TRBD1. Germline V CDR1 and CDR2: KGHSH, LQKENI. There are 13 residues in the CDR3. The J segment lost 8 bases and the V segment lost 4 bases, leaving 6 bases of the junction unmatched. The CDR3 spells CASSQDRDEGYTF. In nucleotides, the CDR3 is TGTGCCAGCTCACAGGACAGGGACGAGGGCTACACCTTC.